This T cell receptor (beta chain) was sequenced during a study of blood T cell repertoires in COVID-19. Study overall: There were acute and convalescent COVID-19 samples, and they came from the United States, Italy and Spain. Nucleic acid was either cDNA or gDNA, and it came from T cells, B-cell-depleted T cells, or PBMCs.

This CDR3 has 17 residues. The V gene's germline CDR1 is LNHDA and CDR2 SQIVND (reference sequence). Trimming removed 7 bases from V and 4 bases from J; junction bases left unmatched: 16. As processed by the authors: The authors estimated nucleated cell counts from reference gene primer amplification. This table comes from immunoSEQ multiplex PCR, and its TCRdb copy is limited to in-frame clones, with some not included. V and J calls and clone size follow that table, whereas D and trimming were derived from the DNA. The sample lists around 70,000 clones, approximately 81% occurring once. The clonotype comes from a woman over 75 with active or convalescent COVID-19. Source material: peripheral blood. The chain recombines TRBV19 with TRBJ1-5, with 7 bases matching TRBD1. In DNA form, the CDR3 reads TGTGCCAGTACCCCCCACGGACAGGTCCTTCGTAATCAGCCCCAGCATTTT. It encodes CASTPHGQVLRNQPQHF.